The TCR beta chain under discussion was sequenced for a study of cytomegalovirus exposure and HLA in healthy donors. The study's findings and limits: V- and J-gene trimming of TCR beta was linked (in a later analysis) to a missense DCLRE1C variant. A later analysis, which compared TCR beta chains of equal frequency, found the HLA-associated ones more clonally expanded.

V was pared by 6 bases and J by 2 bases, with 17 bases between. In germline, CDR1 is SGHAT, CDR2 FQNNGV. CDR3 length: 15 residues. Regarding this clone: Its antigen is currently unknown.

Vbeta (60) and Jbeta (13) primers were used in the PCR. Produced via immunoSEQ multiplex PCR; TCRdb's table is partial and in-frame only. The sample includes more than 80,000 clones, 60% to 80% of them seen just once. The clonotype originates from a female donor in good health and CMV-seronegative. V is TRBV11-2 and J is TRBJ2-7; D possibly corresponds to TRBD2 (6 bases). The source material was PBMCs. This CDR3 is CASSTTEGRTYEQYF. As DNA, the CDR3 is TGTGCCAGCAGTACCACGGAGGGACGTACCTACGAGCAGTACTTC.